Listed here is a single T cell receptor beta chain. The record originates from a study of shared clonotypes between healthy human individuals. With 6 bases removed from V and 4 bases from J, the gap between germline ends came to 18 bases. The CDR3 is 15 amino acids. CDR1 and CDR2 (germline): ENHRY, SYGVKD. Repertoires were generated with immunoSEQ multiplex PCR, while TCRdb's copy carries only in-frame clones and drops some. The data show 180,000 or so clones, with 80% to 95% seen just once and about 0.07% held by the top ten. This receptor was taken from a woman aged 25 to 39 in good health. The rearrangement joins TRBV10-3 to TRBJ1-2; D perhaps matches TRBD1 (6 bases). Sequencing was carried out using naive CD4+ T cells sorted from blood. Subset here: CD45RA+ positively selected. This CDR3 is CAISQNQGGSYGYTF. The CDR3 coding sequence is TGTGCCATCAGCCAAAACCAAGGGGGTTCCTATGGCTACACCTTC.